One and the same sample provided the 11 T cell receptor beta chains below, sequenced in a study of blood T cell repertoires in COVID-19. Method: immunoSEQ multiplex PCR; TCRdb's copy keeps in-frame clones and lacks some. The sample lists around 110,000 clones, about 91% occurring once. Sequencing was done on a sample of peripheral blood. These receptors were taken from a man over 45 with active or convalescent COVID-19.

The chain joins TRBV18 to TRBJ1-1; D not certain. The CDR3 contains 14 residues. The germline V gene encodes CDR1 KGHSH and CDR2 LQKENI. V shed 2 bases and J shed 1 base, with 8 bases lying between them. The CDR3 here is CASSPMAGNTEAFF. CDR3 coding DNA: TGTGCCAGCTCACCAATGGCTGGGAACACTGAAGCTTTCTTT.

The V gene is TRBV2, the J gene TRBJ2-7, with TRBD1 identical over 8 bases. J was trimmed by 3 bases and V by 0 bases; bases with no gene match: 7. Germline V gene sequence: CDR1 SNHLY, CDR2 FYNNEI. The CDR3 sequence is 16 residues long. CDR3 region: CASSEAPADRGYEQYF. As DNA, the CDR3 is TGTGCCAGCAGTGAAGCGCCAGCAGACAGGGGCTACGAGCAGTACTTC. Drawing the rest from reference TRBV2 and TRBJ2-7, the complete variable domain is EPEVTQTPSHQVTQMGQEVILRCVPISNHLYFYWYRQILGQKVEFLVSFYNNEISEKSEIFDDQFSVERPDGSNFTLKIRSTKLEDSAMYFCASSEAPADRGYEQYFGPGTRLTVT.

V and J are TRBV7-9 and TRBJ1-2; TRBD1 matches 8 bases. The CDR3 runs to 13 residues. The V gene end was trimmed by 3 bases and the J gene end by 10 bases; junction bases not matched to a gene: 7. The germline gives CDR1 SEHNR, CDR2 FQNEAQ (reference sequence). CDR3 bases: TGTGCCAGCAGCTTTTCGACAGGGGACCCCTACACCTTC. Translated: CASSFSTGDPYTF.

This chain links TRBV29-1 with TRBJ1-1, with D unresolved. This CDR3 contains 15 residues. Trimming removed 4 bases at V and 1 base at J, with 16 bases between. CDR1 is SQVTM and CDR2 is ANQGSEA in the germline V gene. CDR3 in DNA: TGCAGCGTTGCCCCCCCAGGAAACGCGAACACTGAAGCTTTCTTT. This encodes CSVAPPGNANTEAFF.

This chain links TRBV28 with TRBJ1-5, with no clear D. The germline gives CDR1 MDHEN, CDR2 SYDVKM. The V gene lost 3 bases and the J gene lost 0 bases, with 6 bases spanning the gap. There are 14 residues in the CDR3. CDR3 loop: CASSLSRSNQPQHF. CDR3 nucleotide sequence: TGTGCCAGCAGTTTGAGTCGTAGCAATCAGCCCCAGCATTTT.

The CDR3 loop is CASRGDRGRLFF. The DNA of the CDR3 is TGTGCCAGCAGGGGAGACAGGGGGCGACTTTTTTTT. The J gene is TRBJ1-4, the V gene TRBV6-5; 10 nucleotides agree with TRBD1. CDR3 length: 12 amino acids. Germline values: CDR1 MNHEY, CDR2 SVGAGI. V lost 6 bases to trimming and J lost 17 bases; unmatched junction nucleotides: 9.

The chain has TRBV5-1 and TRBJ2-7; 11 bases agree with TRBD2. The V segment lost 4 bases and the J segment 4 bases; nucleotides outside the gene matches: 4. Germline loops: CDR1 SGHRS, CDR2 YFSETQ. The CDR3 is 14 amino acids. DNA of the CDR3: TGCGCCAGCAGCGCCGGGACTAGCGGTTACGAGCAGTACTTC. This codes for CASSAGTSGYEQYF.

This chain connects TRBV7-8 to TRBJ2-1; a weak D match, TRBD1 (5 bases). The V gene lost 0 bases and the J gene lost 2 bases, with 17 bases spanning the gap. CDR3 length equals 18 residues. Germline V CDR1 and CDR2: SGHVS, FQNEAQ. The CDR3: CASSLAGAGWGTYNEQFF. DNA of the CDR3: TGTGCCAGCAGCTTAGCTGGGGCCGGGTGGGGTACCTACAATGAGCAGTTCTTC.

V and J are TRBV7-2 and TRBJ2-5, with D perhaps matching TRBD1 (5 bases). Per germline, CDR1 SGHTA and CDR2 FQGNSA. This CDR3 spans 15 amino acids. Trimming removed 2 bases from V and 4 bases from J, with 14 bases in between. DNA of the CDR3: TGTGCCAGCAGCTTATGGGGCAGGGAAACAGAGACCCAGTACTTC. Its protein is CASSLWGRETETQYF.

Many counts were recorded for this clone. The rearrangement links TRBV27 to TRBJ2-3; weak D call: TRBD1 (5 bases). The CDR3 runs to 14 residues. Germline V gives CDR1 MNHEY, CDR2 SMNVEV (reference sequence). V was trimmed by 5 bases and J by 3 bases, leaving 12 bases between them. The CDR3 protein is CASSLTDTTDTQYF. The CDR3 coding sequence is TGTGCCAGCAGTCTCACGGACACAACAGATACGCAGTATTTT.

A few counts support this clone. The genes are TRBV28 and TRBJ2-1, with D possibly TRBD1 on 6 matching bases. V dropped 6 bases and J dropped 0 bases, with 24 bases sitting between them. The CDR3 sequence is 19 residues long. In germline, CDR1 is MDHEN, CDR2 SYDVKM. CDR3 region: CASRHRVGLDKSSYNEQFF. The DNA for the CDR3 is TGTGCCAGCAGACACAGGGTTGGACTGGACAAGAGCTCCTACAATGAGCAGTTCTTC.